Shown below are 21 T cell receptor beta chains from a single sample sequenced in a study of response to subunit inactivated influenza vaccine. One entry per CDR3 protein, called by TCRdb with MiXCR from the RT-PCR reads. The sample consists of about 520,000 distinct CDR3 sequences, 25% of them appearing once. This material consisted of CD4+ T cells sorted from PBMCs, taken roughly 5 days after vaccination. Receptors originate from a man in his fifties who received an inactivated influenza vaccine.

V is TRBV6-5 and J is TRBJ2-7, with D unclear. The CDR3 is made up of 12 amino acids. CDR1 and CDR2 (germline): MNHEY, SVGAGI. Trimming took off 8 bases at V and 7 bases at J, with 15 bases between the two ends. The CDR3 DNA sequence: TGTGCCAGCGGGGTCGGTGGATATGAGCAGTACTTC. Its translation is CASGVGGYEQYF.

The V and J genes are TRBV7-9 and TRBJ2-1, with a weak D call TRBD2 (6 bases). The CDR3 is 15 amino acids. Germline lookup yields CDR1 SEHNR and CDR2 FQNEAQ (reference sequence). V lost 8 bases to trimming and J lost 5 bases, with 19 bases between them. CDR3 nucleotide sequence: TGTGCCAGCCGCCTTTCTAGCGCATCCGACAATGAGCAGTTCTTC. This codes for CASRLSSASDNEQFF.

This clonotype was counted between two and nine times. V gene TRBV10-3 combines with J gene TRBJ2-3; D unclear. The CDR3 extends over 13 amino acids. Germline CDR1 is ENHRY and CDR2 is SYGVKD. The V and J ends lost 9 bases and 1 base respectively, with 11 bases between them. The CDR3: CAIGKSGTDTQYF. The CDR3, as DNA: TGTGCCATTGGGAAGTCGGGCACAGATACGCAGTATTTT.

This clonotype showed up just a few times. The chain carries TRBV20-1 and TRBJ2-7, with 7 bases matching TRBD1. The CDR3 consists of 13 residues. V dropped 5 bases and J dropped 2; count of bases not matched to a gene: 6. Germline V gene lookup returns CDR1 DFQATT and CDR2 SNEGSKA (reference sequence). CDR3 in amino acids: CSAAQGLPYEQYF. The CDR3 DNA reads as TGCAGTGCTGCACAGGGGCTACCCTACGAGCAGTACTTC.

CDR3 bases: TGCAGTGCTAGAGATCGGCTAGCGGGGACCGAGCAGTACTTC. Protein product: CSARDRLAGTEQYF. The V call is TRBV20-1, the J call TRBJ2-7, with 9 bases aligning to TRBD2. This CDR3 spans 14 amino acids. Germline V gene sequence: CDR1 DFQATT, CDR2 SNEGSKA (reference sequence). V was clipped by 0 bases and J by 6 bases; unmatched bases: 6.

V usage is TRBV6-1 and J usage is TRBJ2-3, with 7 nucleotides matching TRBD2. CDR1 and CDR2 from the germline V gene are MNHNS and SASEGT. The V segment lost 3 bases and the J segment 3 bases; nucleotides outside the gene matches: 15. The CDR3 consists of 18 residues. The CDR3 reads CASSETAIRGVTTDTQYF. Written as DNA, the CDR3 is TGTGCCAGCAGTGAGACAGCAATTCGGGGGGTGACTACAGATACGCAGTATTTT.

The V gene is TRBV4-3, the J gene TRBJ2-6; D unresolved. CDR1 is LGHNA, CDR2 YSLEER, per germline. The CDR3 is made up of 17 amino acids. V was shortened by 0 bases and J by 2 bases, with 11 bases between the two germline ends. CDR3 sequence reads: CASSQDFPKAGANVLTF. In DNA form, the CDR3 reads TGCGCCAGCAGCCAAGATTTTCCAAAGGCTGGGGCCAACGTCCTGACTTTC.

The gene calls are TRBV4-3 and TRBJ2-7; TRBD2 might be the D (5 bases). V dropped 3 bases and J dropped 5 bases, with 11 bases sitting between them. Germline V gives CDR1 LGHNA, CDR2 YSLEER. The CDR3 runs 13 residues. Here the CDR3 DNA reads TGCGCCAGCAGCCATCGGCTAGCTGACGAGCAGTACTTC. It codes for CASSHRLADEQYF.

This clonotype was seen a few times. V gene TRBV12-3 or TRBV12-4 combines with J gene TRBJ2-5; D is undetermined. Trimming took off 5 bases at V and 5 bases at J, with 12 bases between the two ends. This CDR3 region has 13 residues. CDR3 sequence (DNA): TGTGCCAGCAGTCCTCGGACCGCGGAGACCCAGTACTTC. Protein product: CASSPRTAETQYF.

Regarding this clonotype: At one end the junction does not follow the germline gene, possibly because of a read error. The chain employs TRBV7-2 and TRBJ2-5; 11 bases map to TRBD2. The CDR3 sequence is 15 residues long. Germline V lookup: CDR1 SGHTA, CDR2 FQGNSA. As DNA, the CDR3 is TGTGCCAGCAGGTTAGCGGGAGGGCCATCAGAGACCCAGTACTTC. This sequence encodes CASRLAGGPSETQYF.

In its sample, this clonotype was seen a few times. The V gene is TRBV28, the J gene TRBJ2-3, with 8 positions matching TRBD2. Losses at the gene ends were 6 bases for V and 8 bases for J; bases not matched to a gene: 10. Germline CDR1 reads MDHEN; CDR2 reads SYDVKM. The CDR3 spans 14 residues. CDR3 DNA sequence: TGTGCCAGCAGCCCTATAGCGGGGCCGGGTACGCAGTATTTT. Translating it yields CASSPIAGPGTQYF.

This clonotype was counted only a few times. The chain joins TRBV12-3 or TRBV12-4 to TRBJ1-2, with D hard to call. Trimming took 6 bases from V and 0 from J, leaving 11 bases between them. This CDR3 comprises 14 residues. The CDR3 sequence is CASSPFTANYGYTF. Here the CDR3 DNA reads TGTGCCAGCAGCCCTTTCACGGCTAACTATGGCTACACCTTC.

There are a few counts of this clonotype. This chain connects TRBV6-2 or TRBV6-3 to TRBJ2-7; weak D call: TRBD2 (5 bases). V shed 0 bases and J shed 0 bases, with 12 bases lying between them. There are 16 residues in the CDR3. CDR1 is MNHEY and CDR2 is SVGEGT in the germline V gene. CDR3 DNA: TGTGCCAGCAGTTACTCGACCCGGGGAGACTCCTACGAGCAGTACTTC. As protein: CASSYSTRGDSYEQYF.

This clonotype has ten or more counts. The chain has TRBV20-1 and TRBJ2-7, with 8 bases aligning to TRBD1. Germline assignment: CDR1 DFQATT and CDR2 SNEGSKA (reference sequence). The CDR3 has 14 amino acids. V trimming: 5 bases; J trimming: 1 base; junction bases outside the gene matches: 7. CDR3 loop: CSAYDRGLSYEQYF. The CDR3 bases are TGCAGTGCTTACGACAGGGGCCTTTCCTACGAGCAGTACTTC.

V gene TRBV6-2 or TRBV6-3 combines with J gene TRBJ2-7; 10 nucleotides agree with TRBD1. This CDR3 has 14 residues. Trimming at V came to 2 bases and at J to 4 bases, leaving 2 bases not matched to a gene. Germline V gene lookup returns CDR1 MNHEY and CDR2 SVGEGT. This chain's CDR3 is CASSYGQGEYEQYF. The CDR3 DNA reads as TGTGCCAGCAGTTACGGACAGGGGGAATACGAGCAGTACTTC.

This clonotype was counted between two and nine times. The chain couples TRBV6-2 or TRBV6-3 to TRBJ2-2; 9 bases are a match to TRBD1. Unmatched junction bases numbered 5, after V lost 5 bases and J lost 1 base. The CDR3 has 16 amino acids. Germline CDR1 reads MNHEY; CDR2 reads SVGEGT. The CDR3 region is CASSVPGQGNTGELFF. CDR3 in DNA: TGTGCCAGCAGTGTCCCGGGACAGGGGAACACCGGGGAGCTGTTTTTT.

This clonotype was detected many times. The gene calls are TRBV7-3 and TRBJ1-5, with D tentatively TRBD1 (6 bases). From germline, CDR1 is SGHTA and CDR2 FQGTGA. This CDR3 comprises 15 residues. The ends were cut back, 2 bases at V and 6 bases at J, with 14 bases in the middle. CDR3 protein: CASSLRAGDTQPQHF. As DNA, the CDR3 is TGTGCCAGCAGCTTACGGGCGGGGGACACTCAGCCCCAGCATTTT.

The genes are TRBV27 and TRBJ2-1; no firm D call. Trimming left V 2 bases short and J 0 bases short, with 8 bases between. CDR3 length: 15 residues. Germline assignment: CDR1 MNHEY and CDR2 SMNVEV (reference sequence). CDR3 in amino acids: CASSLTLSSYNEQFF. In DNA, the CDR3 is TGTGCCAGCAGTTTAACCCTCAGCTCCTACAATGAGCAGTTCTTC.

CDR3 in amino acids: CASSYSYRQSYEQYF. Written as DNA, the CDR3 is TGTGCCAGCAGTTACTCCTACAGACAGTCCTACGAGCAGTACTTC. The chain joins TRBV6-5 to TRBJ2-7; maybe TRBD1 (5 bases). The CDR3 contains 15 residues. The germline V and J ends were trimmed by 0 bases and 1 base, with 10 bases remaining between them. Germline CDR1 and CDR2: MNHEY and SVGAGI.

The chain has TRBV4-2 and TRBJ2-5, with no clear D. V was shortened by 4 bases and J by 6 bases, with 12 bases between the two germline ends. The germline CDR1 and CDR2 sequences are LGHNA and YNFKEQ. The CDR3 covers 13 residues. Here the CDR3 reads CASSPGLDQTQYF. CDR3 in DNA: TGTGCCAGCAGCCCGGGCCTCGACCAGACCCAGTACTTC.

This clonotype was recorded many times. V and J are TRBV24-1 and TRBJ2-1; TRBD2 matches at 9 bases. The junction had 2 bases not matched to a gene; V was cut back by 2 bases and J by 4 bases. Germline values: CDR1 KGHDR, CDR2 SFDVKD. The CDR3 length is 15 residues. CDR3 in DNA: TGTGCCACCAGTGATTGGAGCGGGGGGTACAATGAGCAGTTCTTC. Translated, it gives CATSDWSGGYNEQFF.